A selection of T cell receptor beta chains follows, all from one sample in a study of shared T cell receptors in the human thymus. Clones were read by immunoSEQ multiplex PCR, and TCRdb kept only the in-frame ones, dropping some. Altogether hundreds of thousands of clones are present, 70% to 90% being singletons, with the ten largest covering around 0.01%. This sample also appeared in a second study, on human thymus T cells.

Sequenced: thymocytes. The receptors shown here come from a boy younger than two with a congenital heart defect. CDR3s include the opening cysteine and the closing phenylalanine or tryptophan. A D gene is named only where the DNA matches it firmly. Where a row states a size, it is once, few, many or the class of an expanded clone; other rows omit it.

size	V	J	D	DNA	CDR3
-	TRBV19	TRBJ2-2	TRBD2	TGTGCCAGTAGTTTGGGACTAGCGAGCACCGGGGAGCTGTTTTTT	CASSLGLASTGELFF
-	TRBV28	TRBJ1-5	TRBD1	TGTGCCAGCAGTTGTCCCGGACAGGGGGAGGGCAATCAGCCCCAGCATTTT	CASSCPGQGEGNQPQHF
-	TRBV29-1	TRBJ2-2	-	TGCAGCGTGACCAAGGGGGTAACCGGGGAGCTGTTTTTT	CSVTKGVTGELFF
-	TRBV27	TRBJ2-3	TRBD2	TGTGCCAGCAGCCAAGCCGGGACTAGCGGGAGAGGAGATACGCAGTATTTT	CASSQAGTSGRGDTQYF
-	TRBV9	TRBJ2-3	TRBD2	TGTGCCAGCAGCGTAGTAGCGGGAGGGCCCCCAGATACGCAGTATTTT	CASSVVAGGPPDTQYF
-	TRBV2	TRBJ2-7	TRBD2	TGTGCCAGCAGTGGGGGGCCGGGACTAGCGGGGCGGCGGGTCTACGAGCAGTACTTC	CASSGGPGLAGRRVYEQYF
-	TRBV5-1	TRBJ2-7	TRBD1	TGCGCCAGCAGCCTGACAGGGCATTCCACCTACGAGCAGTACTTC	CASSLTGHSTYEQYF
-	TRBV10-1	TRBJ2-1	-	TGCGCCAGCTACCTTAGAAATGAGCAGTTCTTC	CASYLRNEQFF
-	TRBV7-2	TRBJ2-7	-	TGTGCCAGCAGCTTGAGTTTTCTCAGGGGACCCCCCTACGAGCAGTACTTC	CASSLSFLRGPPYEQYF
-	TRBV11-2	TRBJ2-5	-	TGTGCCAGCAGCCACCTAGGAGAGACCCAGTACTTC	CASSHLGETQYF
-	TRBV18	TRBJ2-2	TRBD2	TGTGCCAGCTCACCACCGGGACTAGCGGGAGGCACCGGGGAGCTGTTTTTT	CASSPPGLAGGTGELFF
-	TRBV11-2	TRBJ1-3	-	TGTGCCAGCAGCTTAGATACGGCTGGGCCAAACACCATATATTTT	CASSLDTAGPNTIYF
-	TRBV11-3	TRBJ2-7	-	TGTGCCAGCAGCTCAAGAGCCCGGATTGGAGGTTACGAGCAGTACTTC	CASSSRARIGGYEQYF
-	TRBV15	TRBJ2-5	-	TGTGCCACCAGCAGAGATAAGCGGTTGCAGGGGTCGGGGGAGACCCAGTACTTC	CATSRDKRLQGSGETQYF
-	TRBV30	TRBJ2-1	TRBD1	TGTGCCTGGAGTGTACAGGGGCAGGCCGTTTTCGGGAATGAGCAGTTCTTC	CAWSVQGQAVFGNEQFF
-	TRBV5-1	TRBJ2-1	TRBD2	TGCGCCAGCAGCCGGGGACTAGCGGGAGTTGGGGACCATGAGCAGTTCTTC	CASSRGLAGVGDHEQFF
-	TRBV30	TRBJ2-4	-	TGTGCCTGGAGTCGGGAGGGGGCTGGCTCCATAGCCAAAAACATTCAGTACTTC	CAWSREGAGSIAKNIQYF
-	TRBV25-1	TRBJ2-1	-	TGTGCCAGCAGTGCCCGGGAGTACAATGAGCAGTTCTTC	CASSAREYNEQFF
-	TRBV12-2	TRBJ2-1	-	TGTGCAAGTCGCCGACATCGGGGTTGCGGGAGGGTCGTTTGGCAGTTCTTC	CASRRHRGCGRVVWQFF
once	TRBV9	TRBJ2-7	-	TGTGCCAGCAGCGGTTCACGCGAGGACGAGCAGTACTTC	CASSGSREDEQYF
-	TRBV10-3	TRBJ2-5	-	TGTGCCATCAGTGAAGCTGCCCTCCCATCCTCAAACCGAGAGACCCAGTACTTC	CAISEAALPSSNRETQYF
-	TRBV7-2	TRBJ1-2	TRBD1	TGTGCCAGCAGCTCCAGGGGGCCGAATGGCTACACCTTC	CASSSRGPNGYTF
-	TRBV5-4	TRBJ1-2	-	TGTGCCAGCAGCTCAGGGCCGGGGGGGGCAGACTATGGCTACACCTTC	CASSSGPGGADYGYTF
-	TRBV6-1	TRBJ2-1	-	TGTGCCAGCAGCGTAAGGGAGTTAATCTACAATGAGCAGTTCTTC	CASSVRELIYNEQFF
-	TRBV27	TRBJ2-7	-	TGTGCCAGCCGTGCCGGACAGCCCTACGAGCAGTACTTC	CASRAGQPYEQYF
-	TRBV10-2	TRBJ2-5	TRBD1	TGCGCCAGCAGTGAGTCGACAGGGAATTGGCTCAAGGAGACCCAGTACTTC	CASSESTGNWLKETQYF
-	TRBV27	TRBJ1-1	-	TGTGCCAGCAGTTTATCTCTACGTGAGACTCACCCCAACCCTGAAGCTTTCTTT	CASSLSLRETHPNPEAFF
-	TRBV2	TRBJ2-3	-	TGTGCCAGCAGTGAACCTGCAGATACGCAGTATTTT	CASSEPADTQYF
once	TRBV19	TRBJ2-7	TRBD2	TGTGCCACTGGGACTAGCGGGAGTTACGAGCAGTACTTC	CATGTSGSYEQYF
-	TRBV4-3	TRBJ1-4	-	TGCGCCAGCAGCCAAGAGTCGGGAGGGAGGGAACGGGCTAATGAAAAACTGTTTTTT	CASSQESGGRERANEKLFF
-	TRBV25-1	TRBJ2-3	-	TGTGCCAGCAGTGGCGTATGGGCGGGTGATGCACACGATACGCAGTATTTT	CASSGVWAGDAHDTQYF
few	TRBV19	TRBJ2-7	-	TGTGCCAGTAGACGGGGGTCAGACCGATACGAGCAGTACTTC	CASRRGSDRYEQYF
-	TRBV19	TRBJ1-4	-	TGTGCCAGTAGTATGACTGGGAATGAAAAACTGTTTTTT	CASSMTGNEKLFF
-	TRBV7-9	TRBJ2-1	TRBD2	TGTGCCAGCAGTCCCCAGCGGGAGGGCCGGGACTACAATGAGCAGTTCTTC	CASSPQREGRDYNEQFF
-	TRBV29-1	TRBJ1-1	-	TGCAGCGTTGATGGAGGGACTGAAGCTTTCTTT	CSVDGGTEAFF
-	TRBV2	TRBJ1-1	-	TGTGCCAGCAGGGCAGGGTGGCGGACTGAAGCTTTCTTT	CASRAGWRTEAFF
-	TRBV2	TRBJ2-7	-	TGTGCCAGCAGTGAAGGCCCAGCGGCCGGGTGCGAGCAGTACTTC	CASSEGPAAGCEQYF